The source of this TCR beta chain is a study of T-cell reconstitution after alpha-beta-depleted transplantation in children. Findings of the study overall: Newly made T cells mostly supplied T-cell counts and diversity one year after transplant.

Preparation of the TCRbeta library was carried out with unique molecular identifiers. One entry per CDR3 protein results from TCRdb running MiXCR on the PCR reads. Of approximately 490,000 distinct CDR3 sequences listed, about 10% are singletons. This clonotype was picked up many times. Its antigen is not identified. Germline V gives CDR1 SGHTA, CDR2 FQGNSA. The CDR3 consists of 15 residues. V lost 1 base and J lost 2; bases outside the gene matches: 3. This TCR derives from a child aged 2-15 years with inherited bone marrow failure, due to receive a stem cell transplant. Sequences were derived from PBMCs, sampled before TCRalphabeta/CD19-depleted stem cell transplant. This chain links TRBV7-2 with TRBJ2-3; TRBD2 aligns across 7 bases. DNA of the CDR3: TGTGCCAGCAGCTTAGTAAGCGGGGACACAGATACGCAGTATTTT. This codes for CASSLVSGDTDTQYF. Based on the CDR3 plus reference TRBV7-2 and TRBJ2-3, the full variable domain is GAGVSQSPSNKVTEKGKDVELRCDPISGHTALYWYRQSLGQGLEFLIYFQGNSAPDKSGLPSDRFSAERTGGSVSTLTIQRTQQEDSAVYLCASSLVSGDTDTQYFGPGTRLTVL.